This T cell receptor (beta chain) was identified in a study of cytotoxic CD8 clonotypes in ibrutinib-treated CLL. Study overall: After median approximately 6 years, around 15 stayed in remission, approximately twelve progressed; responses roughly 24 partial, 2 complete. Findings and limits, study-wide: Once treatment began, public clonotypes, which were uncommon, contracted or stayed stable. T-cell clonality at baseline went above that of age-matched healthy donors and rose and fell with circulating CD8+ T-cell counts.

About this clone: The antigen is unknown.

Assay: immunoSEQ multiplex PCR; the TCRdb copy retains only in-frame clones and omits some. This sample has approximately 45,000 clones; about two thirds occur once, and the top ten carry around 13%. V lost 0 bases and J 1 base, leaving 9 bases between the germline ends. The CDR3 contains 15 residues. Germline CDR1 MNHEY, CDR2 SVGAGI. Sequenced material: PBMCs, taken after 12 months of ibrutinib treatment. The sequence came from a human donor with chronic lymphocytic leukemia. This rearrangement joins TRBV6-5 to TRBJ1-1, with no clear D. CDR3 DNA: TGTGCCAGCAGTTACTCCGCCAACACGAACACTGAAGCTTTCTTT. This translates into CASSYSANTNTEAFF.